Below are 3 T cell receptor beta chains sequenced from a single sample in a study of blood T cell repertoires in COVID-19 (dated by TCRdb to the early 2020s). The receptor library was made with the immunoSEQ multiplex PCR assay. TCRdb holds this immuneACCESS table with in-frame rearrangements only. Some clones are missing; in checked studies, unresolved V genes explain under half, and the rest has no known cause. Across this sample there are over 200,000 clones, with 88% seen only once. The ten largest clones take up roughly 3.9% of the sample. Material for sequencing was peripheral blood. The receptors stem from a man aged 60 to 69 who had recovered from COVID-19.

In this sample, this clone turned up a few times. The chain recombines TRBV7-2 with TRBJ1-1, with D maybe TRBD1 (5 bases). CDR1 and CDR2 from the germline V gene are SGHTA and FQGNSA. V was cut by 3 bases and J by 1 base, with 15 bases left in between. The CDR3 is 16 amino acids. The CDR3 loop reads CASSLRSGGPNTEAFF. CDR3 bases: TGTGCCAGCAGCTTGCGGAGCGGGGGACCGAACACTGAAGCTTTCTTT.

This sequence joins TRBV2 and TRBJ2-3; 13 nucleotides align to TRBD2. The trim removed 6 bases at V and 6 bases at J, leaving 9 bases unmatched. The germline gives CDR1 SNHLY, CDR2 FYNNEI. This CDR3 contains 16 residues. CDR3 residues: CASSGGLAGSRDTQYF. The CDR3 coding sequence is TGTGCCAGCAGCGGGGGACTAGCGGGGTCCAGGGATACGCAGTATTTT.

The J gene is TRBJ1-5, the V gene TRBV9, with 10 bases matching TRBD1. The CDR3 is 16 amino acids. J lost 3 bases, V lost 6 bases, and 9 bases had no gene match. Per the germline V gene, CDR1 is SGDLS and CDR2 is YYNGEE. In DNA form, the CDR3 reads TGTGCCAGCATCAGACAGGGGGCCAGTTCCAATCAGCCCCAGCATTTT. Its protein is CASIRQGASSNQPQHF.